This entry is about one T cell receptor beta chain. This sample is part of a study of CD8 T cells in Susac syndrome. Peripheral blood CD8+ and CD4+ T cells were profiled by TCR beta sequencing. Random hexamers were used to reverse transcribe 0.5 to 1 ug of RNA. TCRdb reprocessed the immunoSEQ multiplex PCR reads via MiXCR and lists one record per CDR3 protein. The sample gives tens of thousands of distinct CDR3 sequences, 85% to 95% of which show up once; approximately 0.3% is in the top ten. Germline-derived CDR1 and CDR2 are LGHNA and YSLEER. This CDR3 comprises 16 residues. V was pared by 0 bases and J by 3 bases, with 12 bases between.

The sample comprised CD8+ T cells from PBMCs. The sequence derives from a human donor in good health. The gene calls are TRBV4-3 and TRBJ1-5, with D perhaps TRBD1 (6 bases). The CDR3 coding sequence is TGCGCCAGCAGCCAAGATAACAGGGCGACCAATCAGCCCCAGCATTTT. This encodes CASSQDNRATNQPQHF.